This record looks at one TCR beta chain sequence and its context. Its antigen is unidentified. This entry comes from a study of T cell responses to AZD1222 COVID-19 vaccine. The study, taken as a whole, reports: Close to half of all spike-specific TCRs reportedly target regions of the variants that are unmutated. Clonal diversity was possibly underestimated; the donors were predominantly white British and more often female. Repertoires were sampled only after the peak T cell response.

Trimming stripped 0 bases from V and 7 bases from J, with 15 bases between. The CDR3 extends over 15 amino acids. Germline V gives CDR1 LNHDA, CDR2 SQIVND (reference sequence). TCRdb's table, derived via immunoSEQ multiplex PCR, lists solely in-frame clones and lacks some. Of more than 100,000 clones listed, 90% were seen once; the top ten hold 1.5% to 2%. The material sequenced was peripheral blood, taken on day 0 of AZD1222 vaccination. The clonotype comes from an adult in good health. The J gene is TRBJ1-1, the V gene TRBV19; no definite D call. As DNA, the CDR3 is TGTGCCAGTAGTATAGATCACGAGGGAGCGAATGAAGCTTTCTTT. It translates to CASSIDHEGANEAFF.